These 22 T cell receptor beta chains came from one sample sequenced in a study of control samples from healthy donors and cancer patients. Here immunoSEQ multiplex PCR was the method, and the copy in TCRdb shows in-frame clones only, minus some. The table includes fewer than 300,000 clones, roughly 87% detected once. Sequenced sample: PBMCs. Receptors originate from a woman aged 55-69 years with lung cancer.

This chain joins TRBV5-1 and TRBJ2-3; no reliable D call. Germline V gives CDR1 SGHRS, CDR2 YFSETQ. There are 14 residues in the CDR3. The germline V and J ends were trimmed by 1 base and 2 bases, with 8 bases remaining between them. The CDR3 reads CASSLQRPTDTQYF. DNA of the CDR3: TGCGCCAGCAGCTTGCAGCGACCCACAGATACGCAGTATTTT.

The sample holds a few counts of this clone. The J gene is TRBJ1-2, the V gene TRBV9; 9 bases align to TRBD1. Germline assignment: CDR1 SGDLS and CDR2 YYNGEE. V shed 0 bases, J shed 5 bases, and the junction held 5 bases outside the gene matches. The CDR3 totals 15 residues. The CDR3: CASSVEIGTGYGYTF. CDR3 DNA: TGTGCCAGCAGCGTAGAAATAGGGACAGGGTATGGCTACACCTTC.

The chain has TRBV10-1 and TRBJ2-1; the D gene is possibly TRBD1 (5 bases). This CDR3 comprises 14 residues. Germline V gene data show CDR1 as WNHNN and CDR2 as SYGVQD (reference sequence). The V end lost 2 bases, the J end lost 14 bases, and 19 bases lay between the germline ends. The CDR3 bases are TGCGCCAGCAGTGAGACCGAATTGGGGCGCAGAAAGTTCTTC. This sequence encodes CASSETELGRRKFF.

The chain couples TRBV19 to TRBJ1-5; perhaps TRBD1 as D (5 bases). CDR1 LNHDA and CDR2 SQIVND come from the germline V gene (reference sequence). The CDR3 has 15 residues. Trimming removed 6 bases at V and 1 base at J, with 13 bases between. CDR3 nucleotide sequence: TGTGCCAGTAGCTCTTCCGACAGAAGCAATCAGCCCCAGCATTTT. This codes for CASSSSDRSNQPQHF.

The chain has TRBV4-1 and TRBJ2-4, with 9 bases identical to TRBD1. V gave up 0 bases and J gave up 3 bases; unmatched junction bases: 6. Germline V lookup: CDR1 MGHRA, CDR2 YSYEKL. The CDR3 runs to 17 residues. The CDR3 protein is CASSQETGGLFKNIQYF. CDR3 nucleotides: TGCGCCAGCAGCCAAGAGACAGGGGGTTTGTTCAAAAACATTCAGTACTTC.

The CDR3 bases are TGTGCCAGCAGCTTGGGACTAGCGGGAGCAGATACGCAGTATTTT. As protein: CASSLGLAGADTQYF. The chain combines TRBV6-2 or TRBV6-3 with TRBJ2-3, with 14 bases matching TRBD2. The CDR3 length is 15 residues. The germline V gene encodes CDR1 MNHEY and CDR2 SVGEGT. V lost 6 bases and J lost 4; bases outside the gene matches: 3.

This clone was counted only a few times. V is TRBV7-3 and J is TRBJ2-1, with D maybe TRBD1 (6 bases). Trimming pared 5 bases from V and 0 bases from J, leaving 11 bases between. This CDR3 is 15 amino acids long. Germline V gives CDR1 SGHTA, CDR2 FQGTGA. The DNA of the CDR3 is TGTGCCAGCAGCGAAGGACAGAGCTCCTACAATGAGCAGTTCTTC. Translated: CASSEGQSSYNEQFF.

V and J are TRBV2 and TRBJ1-2; 9 positions agree with TRBD1. There are 13 residues in the CDR3. Losses at the gene ends were 9 bases for V and 3 bases for J; bases not matched to a gene: 5. The germline CDR1 and CDR2 sequences are SNHLY and FYNNEI. In DNA form, the CDR3 reads TGTGCCAGGGGACAGGGTGACCACTATGGCTACACCTTC. Its translation: CARGQGDHYGYTF.

J is TRBJ1-5 and V is TRBV19; no reliable D call. This CDR3 contains 12 residues. The ends were cut back, 7 bases at V and 2 bases at J, with 6 bases in the middle. The germline V gene has CDR1 LNHDA and CDR2 SQIVND (reference sequence). DNA of the CDR3: TGTGCCAGTAATCTAGGCAATCAGCCCCAGCATTTT. It yields the protein CASNLGNQPQHF.

This chain's CDR3 is CASQKGSSTDTQYF. DNA of the CDR3: TGTGCCAGCCAGAAGGGATCCAGCACAGATACGCAGTATTTT. The chain links TRBV2 to TRBJ2-3, with unresolved D. Trimming stripped 8 bases from V and 0 bases from J, with 12 bases between. The CDR3 is made up of 14 amino acids. Per germline, CDR1 SNHLY and CDR2 FYNNEI.

The V and J genes are TRBV7-9 and TRBJ1-4; D possibly corresponds to TRBD1 (6 bases). CDR3 length: 14 residues. V lost 5 bases to trimming and J lost 8 bases, with 15 bases between them. Germline V gene data show CDR1 as SEHNR and CDR2 as FQNEAQ (reference sequence). CDR3 residues: CASSPVTGWEKLFF. The DNA of the CDR3 is TGTGCCAGCAGCCCAGTGACAGGTTGGGAAAAACTGTTTTTT.

The CDR3 here is CASSVTSNTGELFF. In DNA form, the CDR3 reads TGTGCCAGCAGCGTAACTAGCAACACCGGGGAGCTGTTTTTT. The V gene is TRBV9, the J gene TRBJ2-2, with D possibly being TRBD2 (6 bases). V gave up 1 base and J gave up 2 bases, with 6 bases separating them. Germline CDR1 reads SGDLS; CDR2 reads YYNGEE. The CDR3 loop spans 14 amino acids.

J is TRBJ2-2 and V is TRBV6-1; TRBD1 matches at 9 bases. Germline V CDR1 and CDR2: MNHNS, SASEGT. This CDR3 is 17 amino acids long. The V gene end was trimmed by 4 bases and the J gene end by 6 bases; junction bases not matched to a gene: 12. The CDR3 spells CASSATTGGTRSGELFF. In DNA, the CDR3 is TGTGCCAGCAGTGCGACGACAGGGGGAACTAGGTCCGGGGAGCTGTTTTTT.

The V call is TRBV3-1 (or the pseudogene TRBV3-2), the J call TRBJ2-7, with D perhaps matching TRBD1 (6 bases). V gave up 4 bases and J gave up 6 bases, with 10 bases separating them. CDR3 length: 12 residues. CDR1 is LGHDT and CDR2 is YNNKEL in the germline V gene (reference sequence). The CDR3 loop is CASSPGDTEQYF. The DNA for the CDR3 is TGTGCCAGCAGCCCCGGGGACACCGAGCAGTACTTC.

To note about this clone: Other DNA sequences within the sample encode an identical CDR3. The V call is TRBV30, the J call TRBJ2-2; 11 nucleotides match TRBD1. J lost 5 bases, V lost 3 bases, and 2 bases had no gene match. The CDR3 is 14 amino acids. Per germline, CDR1 GTSNPN and CDR2 SVGIG (reference sequence). The CDR3 DNA reads TGTGCCTGGAGCCGGGACAGGGGGACCGGGGAGCTGTTTTTT. It is translated as CAWSRDRGTGELFF.

This chain links TRBV6-6 with TRBJ1-1; possible D gene TRBD1, 5 bases. Between the trimmed V and J ends, which lost 5 bases and 8 bases, there was a span of 15 bases. The length of the CDR3 is 13 residues. Germline assignment: CDR1 MNHNY and CDR2 SVGAGI (reference sequence). For the CDR3, the DNA is TGTGCCAGCAGTCAAATTAAAGGGGAGGAAGCTTTCTTT. Its protein product is CASSQIKGEEAFF.

This chain joins TRBV29-1 and TRBJ1-2; 7 nucleotides align to TRBD1. Germline V gives CDR1 SQVTM, CDR2 ANQGSEA. CDR3 size: 17 residues. J lost 3 bases, V lost 6 bases, and 19 bases had no gene match. The CDR3 nucleotides are TGCAGCGTGGGGTCTGACAGGGCCAAATTCGGAGACTATGGCTACACCTTC. Amino acids: CSVGSDRAKFGDYGYTF. Full variable domain (rest looked up from reference TRBV29-1 and TRBJ1-2): SAVISQKPSRDICQRGTSLTIQCQVDSQVTMMFWYRQQPGQSLTLIATANQGSEATYESGFVIDKFPISRPNLTFSTLTVSNMSPEDSSIYLCSVGSDRAKFGDYGYTFGSGTRLTVV.

The gene calls are TRBV5-1 and TRBJ2-3; D possibly uses TRBD1 or TRBD2 (5 bases each). The CDR3 loop spans 14 amino acids. V shed 2 bases and J shed 6 bases, with 13 bases lying between them. Germline assignment: CDR1 SGHRS and CDR2 YFSETQ. The CDR3 loop is CASSFRGAGDTQYF. The DNA for the CDR3 is TGCGCCAGCAGCTTTAGGGGAGCCGGGGATACGCAGTATTTT.

This clone was seen a few times. The chain joins TRBV2 to TRBJ2-5, with D possibly being TRBD2 (5 bases). The CDR3 extends over 12 amino acids. Germline CDR1 and CDR2: SNHLY and FYNNEI. V was trimmed by 3 bases and J by 6 bases, leaving 8 bases between them. The CDR3: CASSDWEQTQYF. In DNA, the CDR3 is TGTGCCAGCAGTGACTGGGAGCAGACCCAGTACTTC.

The chain carries TRBV27 and TRBJ2-1; tentatively, D is TRBD2 (6 bases). Germline CDR1 and CDR2: MNHEY and SMNVEV (reference sequence). V was clipped by 5 bases and J by 4 bases, with 18 bases between them. This CDR3 is 16 amino acids long. The CDR3 DNA follows: TGTGCCAGCAGTAGATACGGGACTCGTGGGTACAATGAGCAGTTCTTC. This codes for CASSRYGTRGYNEQFF.

This sequence joins TRBV5-1 and TRBJ1-6; possibly TRBD1 for D (5 bases). With 2 bases removed from V and 7 bases from J, the gap between germline ends came to 13 bases. This CDR3 is built from 15 residues. Germline CDR1 is SGHRS and CDR2 is YFSETQ. The CDR3: CASSFDRGGNSPLHF. Here the CDR3 DNA reads TGCGCCAGCAGCTTCGATAGGGGTGGAAATTCACCCCTCCACTTT.

The chain couples TRBV25-1 to TRBJ2-3, with D perhaps TRBD1 or TRBD2 (6 bases each). Germline CDR1 reads MGHDK; CDR2 reads SYGVNS. This CDR3 contains 13 residues. Trimming stripped 11 bases from V and 1 base from J, with 13 bases between. CDR3 protein: CAGGGAGTDTQYF. The CDR3 bases are TGTGCCGGGGGCGGGGCGGGCACAGATACGCAGTATTTT. Combining the CDR3 with reference TRBV25-1 and TRBJ2-3 gives the whole variable domain EADIYQTPRYLVIGTGKKITLECSQTMGHDKMYWYQQDPGMELHLIHYSYGVNSTEKGDLSSESTVSRIRTEHFPLTLESARPSHTSQYLCAGGGAGTDTQYFGPGTRLTVL.